This T cell receptor (beta chain) was found in a study of shared clonotypes between healthy human individuals. Study overall: The composition of the donors was a couple of women and a few men aged 18 to 49. Regarding the study as a whole: Among four donors, approximately 4.6% of naive CD4 clonotypes were found in common.

Authors' data handling: Without quality scores, immunoSEQ junctional reads could not be filtered like full-length reads. Assay used: immunoSEQ multiplex PCR; TCRdb lists only in-frame clones, some missing. Clone size and the V and J calls come from that table; the DNA yielded D and trimming. Here the sample spans roughly 2.6 million clones, more than 80% being singletons. As regards this clone: Its target is unknown.

Input material: naive CD4+ T cells sorted from blood. Subset specified: CD45RA+ positively selected. The TCR originated in a man aged 18 to 29 in good health.

This chain's CDR3 is CASSRNPTGLAGSYEQYF. The CDR3, as DNA: TGCGCCAGCAGCCGAAATCCCACGGGACTAGCGGGCTCCTACGAGCAGTACTTC. V gene TRBV4-3 combines with J gene TRBJ2-7; 12 positions match TRBD2. Germline V gives CDR1 LGHNA, CDR2 YSLEER. The J segment lost 0 bases and the V segment lost 4 bases, leaving 10 bases of the junction unmatched. The length of the CDR3 is 18 residues.